This TCR beta chain came from a study of cytomegalovirus exposure and HLA in healthy donors. The CDR3 is 18 residues long. 13 Jbeta primers and 60 Vbeta primers were used for the PCR. This table comes from immunoSEQ multiplex PCR, and its TCRdb copy is limited to in-frame clones, with some not included. The sample lists around 130,000 clones, roughly three fifths seen once, with about 1.5% in the top ten. Source material: PBMCs. The TCR originated in a man aged 18-30 years in good health and CMV-seronegative. V usage is TRBV21-1 and J usage is TRBJ2-5; TRBD2 is the table's D call and was not checked against the DNA. TRBV21-1 is an annotated pseudogene. The CDR3 loop is CASTPAPSGGAVQETQYF. The CDR3 DNA sequence: TGTGCCAGCACCCCAGCCCCAAGCGGGGGGGCCGTTCAAGAGACCCAGTACTTC.